This T cell receptor (beta chain) was retrieved from a study of CD8 T cells in ankylosing spondylitis. Trimming shortened V by 5 bases and J by 5 bases, and 12 bases separated the two germline ends. The CDR3 loop spans 13 amino acids. Whole-study findings and limits: Disease-linked clones reportedly concentrated significantly in matched ankylosing spondylitis synovial fluid. A TCR beta motif of eight highly homologous variants appeared characteristic of ankylosing spondylitis blood.

This clonotype was counted many times. Its target is unknown. Scientists made TCR beta libraries using quantitative 5'-RACE with molecular barcodes. MiXCR, run by TCRdb on the 5' RACE reads, gives a single entry per CDR3 protein. The table has 250,000 or so distinct CDR3 sequences, around 25% seen once. The sequence was collected from a male donor with ankylosing spondylitis or in good health (not recorded which). Source material: blood, either unsorted or a sorted T cell fraction (not recorded which). V and J are TRBV12-3 or TRBV12-4 and TRBJ2-5; weak D call: TRBD2 (6 bases). The CDR3 region has the DNA TGTGCCAGCAGTCGACTAGTTGGGGAGACCCAGTACTTC. Protein product: CASSRLVGETQYF.